The 12 T cell receptor beta chains below all came from one sample that was sequenced in a study of T and B cells in COVID-19 patients. TRB was amplified from about 250-500 ng of blood genomic DNA. BIOMED2 TRB-A/B primer pools were used in multiplex TRB PCR. TCRdb re-called the multiplex PCR reads with MiXCR, one entry per CDR3 protein. The sample shows 13,000 to 15,000 distinct CDR3 sequences, 28% of them seen only once. The sequencing sample was made of blood. The receptors come from a human donor who had recovered from COVID-19.

This clonotype was seen only a few times. J is TRBJ2-2 and V is TRBV5-1; D is unclear. The CDR3 length is 14 residues. Trimming pared 4 bases from V and 6 bases from J, leaving 13 bases between. Germline CDR1 SGHRS, CDR2 YFSETQ. The CDR3 DNA reads TGCGCCAGCAGCCCCTCGGAGACACCCGGGGAGCTGTTTTTT. Translating gives CASSPSETPGELFF. The full variable domain, rest sourced from reference TRBV5-1 and TRBJ2-2, is KAGVTQTPRYLIKTRGQQVTLSCSPISGHRSVSWYQQTPGQGLQFLFEYFSETQRNKGNFPGRFSGRQFSNSRSEMNVSTLELGDSALYLCASSPSETPGELFFGEGSRLTVL.

This clonotype was recorded many times. This chain joins TRBV10-3 and TRBJ2-7; 8 positions agree with TRBD2. There are 15 residues in the CDR3. CDR1 is ENHRY, CDR2 SYGVKD, per germline. With V trimmed by 2 bases and J by 2 bases, 5 bases remained unmatched. DNA of the CDR3: TGTGCCATCAGTGAGGCGGGGGGCCTCACCTACGAGCAGTACTTC. Translation gives CAISEAGGLTYEQYF.

Concerning this clonotype itself: A read error may be the cause here, since a much bigger clone is one base away. The J gene is TRBJ2-7, the V gene TRBV27; perhaps TRBD2 as D (6 bases). Germline assignment: CDR1 MNHEY and CDR2 SMNVEV (reference sequence). The CDR3 consists of 14 residues. The CDR3 region is CVSSSASASYEQYF. The CDR3 DNA is TGTGTCAGCAGTTCCGCTAGCGCCTCCTACGAGCAGTACTTC.

This chain joins TRBV5-4 and TRBJ2-1; D is possibly TRBD1 or TRBD2 (5 bases each). V lost 4 bases and J lost 4, with 9 bases in between. Germline V gene data show CDR1 as SGHNT and CDR2 as YYREEE (reference sequence). This CDR3 is 13 amino acids long. For the CDR3, the DNA is TGTGCCAGCAGCACCGAGGGGTACAATGAGCAGTTCTTC. Translation: CASSTEGYNEQFF.

The chain combines TRBV6-5 with TRBJ1-1; no clear D. Trimming shortened V by 2 bases and J by 1 base, and 2 bases separated the two germline ends. The CDR3 loop spans 12 amino acids. In germline, CDR1 is MNHEY, CDR2 SVGAGI. The CDR3 loop is CASSYENTEAFF. CDR3 sequence (DNA): TGTGCCAGCAGTTACGAGAACACTGAAGCTTTCTTT.

By share, this clonotype counts as medium-sized. The chain links TRBV19 to TRBJ1-5, with D maybe TRBD1 (5 bases). V lost 6 bases and J 1 base, leaving 10 bases between the germline ends. There are 14 residues in the CDR3. Germline CDR1 LNHDA, CDR2 SQIVND (reference sequence). CDR3 nucleotide sequence: TGTGCCAGTAGCCTCGACAGCAGCAATCAGCCCCAGCATTTT. Protein product: CASSLDSSNQPQHF.

By share, this clonotype counts as medium-sized. The V gene is TRBV12-3 or TRBV12-4, the J gene TRBJ2-5, with TRBD2 matching over 8 bases. The CDR3 loop spans 14 amino acids. Trimming at V came to 7 bases and at J to 5 bases, leaving 9 bases not matched to a gene. CDR3 sequence (DNA): TGTGCCAGCACCCTCACGGGGACTAGTGAGACCCAGTACTTC. Protein: CASTLTGTSETQYF.

This clonotype was counted many times. The chain couples TRBV19 to TRBJ2-4, with D tentatively TRBD1 (6 bases). The CDR3 covers 15 residues. The V end was cut by 5 bases, the J end by 6 bases, with 17 bases between. The germline V gene encodes CDR1 LNHDA and CDR2 SQIVND (reference sequence). In DNA, the CDR3 is TGTGCCAGTAGTCCCCCCAGGGGTATTTTAAACATTCAGTACTTC. Residues: CASSPPRGILNIQYF.

This clonotype ranks as medium-sized. The genes are TRBV27 and TRBJ2-5, with 8 bases lining up with TRBD2. V dropped 4 bases and J dropped 1; count of bases not matched to a gene: 14. The CDR3 extends over 18 amino acids. Germline CDR1 is MNHEY and CDR2 is SMNVEV (reference sequence). The CDR3 region is CASSSLPPGLGIQETQYF. The CDR3 nucleotides are TGTGCCAGCAGTTCGCTACCTCCGGGACTAGGTATCCAAGAGACCCAGTACTTC.

This chain links TRBV10-1 with TRBJ1-2; D gene ambiguous. Germline assignment: CDR1 WNHNN and CDR2 SYGVQD (reference sequence). This CDR3 is built from 13 residues. Trimming shortened V by 2 bases and J by 2 bases, and 6 bases separated the two germline ends. CDR3 in amino acids: CASSESFNYGYTF. The CDR3 DNA reads TGCGCCAGCAGTGAGAGCTTCAACTATGGCTACACCTTC.

This clonotype is labeled medium-sized. The chain couples TRBV6-5 to TRBJ2-1; 9 bases map to TRBD2. V lost 6 bases, J lost 4 bases, and 13 bases stayed unmatched. Germline assignment: CDR1 MNHEY and CDR2 SVGAGI. The CDR3 contains 17 residues. In DNA, the CDR3 is TGTGCCAGCAGCACCCTAGCGGGAAGGCAGGGTTACAATGAGCAGTTCTTC. Encoded protein: CASSTLAGRQGYNEQFF.

This clonotype was picked up many times. For the CDR3, the DNA is TGTGCCAGCAGCTCTAGAGCGGGAGGGGCCTACGAGCAGTACTTC. This sequence encodes CASSSRAGGAYEQYF. The chain has TRBV5-4 and TRBJ2-7; 10 positions agree with TRBD2. Trimming removed 3 bases from V and 2 bases from J; junction bases left unmatched: 5. The CDR3 runs to 15 residues. The germline CDR1 and CDR2 sequences are SGHNT and YYREEE (reference sequence).